This TCR beta chain was captured by sequencing in a study of vaccination effects on CD4 cells after COVID-19. Germline V gene sequence: CDR1 LNHDA, CDR2 SQIVND (reference sequence). The CDR3 loop spans 15 amino acids. The V gene end was trimmed by 5 bases and the J gene end by 4 bases; junction bases not matched to a gene: 9. Antigen-specific CD4+ T cells expanded by the ViraFEST assay with viral peptide pools were then sequenced. The culture ran for under eleven days, and then CD4+ T cells were isolated. Participants were given two doses of BNT162b2 or mRNA-1273 vaccine. In the cultures, half the medium was exchanged for IL-2 medium on days 3 and 7. The table came from immunoSEQ multiplex PCR; TCRdb's copy has only in-frame clones and leaves some out. Of some 74,000 clones listed, over 70% are singletons. Comment on this clone: Its antigen is not known.

The receptor comes from a human donor who received a COVID-19 vaccine. The chain carries TRBV19 and TRBJ2-5, with 8 bases identical to TRBD2. The sequenced sample was CD4+ T cells from PBMCs cultured with HCoV-229E spike peptides, obtained after COVID-19 vaccination. The CDR3 loop reads CASSFLAGSGETQYF. The CDR3 coding sequence is TGTGCCAGTAGTTTCTTAGCGGGGTCGGGAGAGACCCAGTACTTC.